What follows are 16 T cell receptor beta chains derived from one specimen sequenced in a study of control samples from healthy donors and cancer patients. Sequencing used immunoSEQ multiplex PCR; TCRdb keeps in-frame clones, though not all of them. The table lists 150,000 or so clones, 88% of them singletons. Sequenced material: blood. All receptors come from a woman in her 30s in good health.

This chain joins TRBV2 and TRBJ2-7; unclear D gene. Germline CDR1 and CDR2: SNHLY and FYNNEI. Trimming took 1 base from V and 6 from J, leaving 10 bases between them. The CDR3 has 13 amino acids. The CDR3 protein is CASSEDSRLEQYV. In nucleotides, the CDR3 is TGTGCCAGCAGTGAAGACAGCAGGCTCGAGCAGTACGTC.

The genes are TRBV27 and TRBJ2-1; D gene unclear. This CDR3 has 18 residues. The ends were cut back, 6 bases at V and 1 base at J, with 22 bases in the middle. Germline V lookup: CDR1 MNHEY, CDR2 SMNVEV (reference sequence). Here the CDR3 DNA reads TGTGCCAGCAGCCTTAATAGCAGAATTCACGGTTCCTACAATGAGCAGTTCTTC. This codes for CASSLNSRIHGSYNEQFF.

V is TRBV19 and J is TRBJ2-5; no clear D gene. The germline V gene encodes CDR1 LNHDA and CDR2 SQIVND (reference sequence). The CDR3 sequence is 14 residues long. Trimming took off 5 bases at V and 5 bases at J, with 15 bases between the two ends. The CDR3 loop is CASSSQGERETQYF. The CDR3 nucleotides are TGTGCCAGTAGTTCACAAGGAGAGAGGGAGACCCAGTACTTC.

Only a few counts were recorded for this clone. The CDR3 loop is CASSLDIDQPQHF. Here the CDR3 DNA reads TGCGCCAGCAGCTTGGATATCGATCAGCCCCAGCATTTT. The chain combines TRBV5-1 with TRBJ1-5, with unresolved D. This CDR3 has 13 residues. Trimming shortened V by 0 bases and J by 5 bases, and 6 bases separated the two germline ends. The germline gives CDR1 SGHRS, CDR2 YFSETQ.

The rearrangement joins TRBV5-1 to TRBJ1-2; D gene unclear. Between the trimmed V and J ends, which lost 4 bases and 5 bases, there was a span of 9 bases. The CDR3 sequence is 12 residues long. Per germline, CDR1 SGHRS and CDR2 YFSETQ. This CDR3 reads CASSPGMYGYTF. The CDR3 nucleotides read TGCGCCAGCAGCCCCGGGATGTATGGCTACACCTTC.

Concerning this clone itself: At one end, the junction sequence differs from germline, possibly due to a read error. The CDR3 spells CSASGLAKNIQYF. In nucleotides, the CDR3 is TGCAGCGCTAGTGGGTTAGCCAAAAACATTCAGTACTTC. V is TRBV20-1 and J is TRBJ2-4; D remains unclear. Germline values: CDR1 DFQATT, CDR2 SNEGSKA (reference sequence). The CDR3 length is 13 residues.

V gene TRBV24-1 combines with J gene TRBJ1-1; D possibly corresponds to TRBD1 (6 bases). The CDR3 length is 13 residues. Germline CDR1 reads KGHDR; CDR2 reads SFDVKD. The V end was cut by 3 bases, the J end by 11 bases, with 15 bases between. In DNA, the CDR3 is TGTGCCACCAGTGATCCCGGACAGCCGGGGGCTTTCTTT. It is translated as CATSDPGQPGAFF.

In this sample, this clone turned up once. The chain couples TRBV11-1 to TRBJ1-6; D is undetermined. This CDR3 is built from 13 residues. V lost 3 bases, J lost 14 bases, and 14 bases lay in between. Germline V lookup: CDR1 SGHAT, CDR2 FQDESV (reference sequence). The CDR3: CASSFSTGSTLHF. In DNA, the CDR3 is TGTGCCAGCAGCTTCTCCACCGGTTCGACCCTCCACTTT. Supplemented by reference TRBV11-1 and TRBJ1-6, the full variable domain reads EAEVAQSPRYKITEKSQAVAFWCDPISGHATLYWYRQILGQGPELLVQFQDESVVDDSQLPKDRFSAERLKGVDSTLKIQPAELGDSAMYLCASSFSTGSTLHFGNGTRLTVT.

The chain uses TRBV14 and TRBJ2-5, with D perhaps matching TRBD2 (6 bases). CDR1 is SGHDN, CDR2 FVKESK, per germline. V shed 0 bases and J shed 1 base, with 12 bases lying between them. The CDR3 runs to 16 residues. In DNA, the CDR3 is TGTGCCAGCAGCCAAGATGGGAGGATCTTCCAAGAGACCCAGTACTTC. This translates into CASSQDGRIFQETQYF.

This clone occurred a few times. This chain uses TRBV18 with TRBJ2-1, with D possibly TRBD2 on 6 matching bases. The CDR3 has 17 amino acids. The germline gives CDR1 KGHSH, CDR2 LQKENI. Trimming cost V 3 bases and J 2 bases, with 17 bases left between them. CDR3 residues: CASSPPQGGRTYNEQFF. The CDR3 bases are TGTGCCAGCTCACCCCCCCAGGGTGGGAGGACCTACAATGAGCAGTTCTTC.

V gene TRBV29-1 combines with J gene TRBJ2-3; D ambiguous. CDR3 size: 11 residues. Germline V CDR1 and CDR2: SQVTM, ANQGSEA. The V and J ends lost 4 bases and 1 base respectively, with 3 bases between them. CDR3 sequence (DNA): TGCAGCGTTGCGGGCACAGATACGCAGTATTTT. It yields the protein CSVAGTDTQYF.

CDR3 DNA sequence: TGTGCCAGTAGATTGGGACCGTCAGAAGCTTTCTTT. Its protein is CASRLGPSEAFF. The chain couples TRBV19 to TRBJ1-1, with a weak D call TRBD1 (5 bases). The V gene lost 6 bases and the J gene lost 8 bases, with 13 bases spanning the gap. CDR3 length: 12 residues. Germline V CDR1 and CDR2: LNHDA, SQIVND (reference sequence).

This chain connects TRBV10-2 to TRBJ1-1; D uncertain. CDR3 length: 13 residues. The V gene's germline CDR1 is WSHSY and CDR2 SAAADI. The V gene lost 0 bases and the J gene lost 13 bases, with 15 bases spanning the gap. CDR3 DNA sequence: TGCGCCAGCAGTGAGTCTTTCGAGGGATCGGTTTTCTTT. Translating it yields CASSESFEGSVFF.

The CDR3 coding sequence is TGTGCCATCAGTGAGCCCCCTCTGAACACTGAAGCTTTCTTT. Translation gives CAISEPPLNTEAFF. This rearrangement joins TRBV10-3 to TRBJ1-1; D gene unclear. CDR3 size: 14 residues. The ends were cut back, 2 bases at V and 0 bases at J, with 7 bases in the middle. Germline values: CDR1 ENHRY, CDR2 SYGVKD.

The chain is built from TRBV19 and TRBJ1-5; 7 positions agree with TRBD1. The CDR3 length is 14 residues. Per the germline V gene, CDR1 is LNHDA and CDR2 is SQIVND (reference sequence). Trimming removed 9 bases from V and 6 bases from J; junction bases left unmatched: 11. The CDR3 here is CASESQGHGQPQHF. The CDR3 coding sequence is TGTGCCAGCGAGTCACAGGGGCACGGTCAGCCCCAGCATTTT.

The chain combines TRBV18 with TRBJ1-1; D perhaps matches TRBD1 (6 bases). Germline assignment: CDR1 KGHSH and CDR2 LQKENI. The CDR3 is 15 residues long. The ends were cut back, 3 bases at V and 0 bases at J, with 11 bases in the middle. DNA of the CDR3: TGTGCCAGCTCACCGCGAGACAGGATGAACACTGAAGCTTTCTTT. This gives the protein CASSPRDRMNTEAFF.